One and the same sample provided the 16 T cell receptor beta chains below, sequenced in a study of shared clonotypes between healthy human individuals. TCRdb's copy holds only in-frame clones and misses some; the assay was immunoSEQ multiplex PCR. The sample holds a few hundred thousand clones, more than 70% seen once. What was sequenced was PBMCs. The receptors originated from a middle-aged woman in good health. Some clones in this sample may be carry-over from other donors' samples.

This chain uses TRBV19 with TRBJ2-1, with 7 bases that match TRBD1. The CDR3 has 17 amino acids. V shed 4 bases and J 0 bases; nucleotides not matched to a gene: 9. The germline gives CDR1 LNHDA, CDR2 SQIVND (reference sequence). CDR3 sequence: CASSTLPGQSSYNEQFF. The CDR3 bases are TGTGCCAGTAGTACACTACCGGGACAGAGCTCCTACAATGAGCAGTTCTTC.

Concerning this clone itself: A single base is all that separates this from a far larger clone, so a read error is likely. No conserved phenylalanine or tryptophan ends this CDR3, so it is likely a read error. The gene calls are TRBV4-3 and TRBJ1-1, with no clear D. Germline CDR1 LGHNA, CDR2 YSLEER. The CDR3 is 14 amino acids. V lost 2 bases, J lost 4 bases, and 11 bases lay in between. CDR3 in DNA: TGCGCCAGCAGCCAACGTACGTCGAGCACTGAAGCTTTCTCT. This translates into CASSQRTSSTEAFS.

The J gene is TRBJ2-7, the V gene TRBV19; D is uncertain. V was pared by 1 base and J by 0 bases, with 7 bases between. CDR1 LNHDA and CDR2 SQIVND come from the germline V gene (reference sequence). The CDR3 loop spans 14 amino acids. CDR3 bases: TGTGCCAGTAGTATAGCCCACAGCTCCTACGAGCAGTACTTC. This sequence encodes CASSIAHSSYEQYF.

CDR3 sequence reads: CASDPGSGANVLTF. The CDR3 DNA sequence: TGCGCCAGCGACCCGGGTTCTGGGGCCAACGTCCTGACTTTC. The chain joins TRBV5-1 to TRBJ2-6; D ambiguous. The CDR3 extends over 14 amino acids. Germline V gene lookup returns CDR1 SGHRS and CDR2 YFSETQ. V dropped 7 bases and J dropped 1 base, with 9 bases sitting between them.

Regarding this clone: A far more abundant clone sits one base away, making this likely a read error. The chain employs TRBV11-2 and TRBJ2-7; maybe TRBD1 (6 bases). The germline V gene has CDR1 SGHAT and CDR2 FQNNGV. V was pared by 2 bases and J by 2 bases, with 7 bases between. The CDR3 loop spans 13 amino acids. CDR3 bases: TGTGCCAGCAGCTTAACAGGGACCTACGAGCAGTACTTC. Protein sequence: CASSLTGTYEQYF.

CDR3 DNA: TGTGCCAGCAGCTTAGGAAGCGGGGGCTACGAGCAGTACTTC. It is translated as CASSLGSGGYEQYF. The chain joins TRBV7-2 to TRBJ2-7, with 8 bases aligning to TRBD2. V lost 1 base and J lost 3; bases outside the gene matches: 2. The CDR3 length is 14 residues. The V gene's germline CDR1 is SGHTA and CDR2 FQGNSA.

The chain links TRBV6-5 to TRBJ2-1; D gene unclear. V lost 2 bases to trimming and J lost 0 bases, with 11 bases between them. The length of the CDR3 is 16 residues. Looked up from germline, CDR1 is MNHEY and CDR2 is SVGAGI. The DNA for the CDR3 is TGTGCCAGCAGTTACGCGGCCGGGTACTCCTACAATGAGCAGTTCTTC. Its translation is CASSYAAGYSYNEQFF.

The rearrangement links TRBV7-2 to TRBJ2-5; 7 nucleotides line up with TRBD2. The CDR3 consists of 14 residues. Germline assignment: CDR1 SGHTA and CDR2 FQGNSA. Trimming removed 5 bases from V and 4 bases from J; junction bases left unmatched: 7. The CDR3 nucleotides are TGTGCCAGCAGCCGATCAGGGAGGGGAGAGACCCAGTACTTC. It specifies CASSRSGRGETQYF.

This chain links TRBV7-2 with TRBJ2-7; D possibly corresponds to TRBD2 (6 bases). This CDR3 is built from 13 residues. V was clipped by 6 bases and J by 7 bases, with 16 bases between them. The germline CDR1 and CDR2 sequences are SGHTA and FQGNSA. CDR3 in amino acids: CASSSTAAGEQYF. CDR3 DNA sequence: TGTGCCAGCAGTTCTACGGCCGCGGGGGAGCAGTACTTC.

The chain has TRBV15 and TRBJ2-5; 8 bases map to TRBD2. V shed 1 base and J 2 bases; nucleotides not matched to a gene: 6. Germline values: CDR1 LNHNV, CDR2 YYDKDF (reference sequence). The CDR3 loop spans 16 amino acids. The CDR3 loop reads CATSRGGLVGQETQYF. The CDR3 region has the DNA TGTGCCACCAGCAGAGGGGGACTAGTAGGGCAAGAGACCCAGTACTTC.

The V call is TRBV5-1, the J call TRBJ2-7, with 8 bases that match TRBD2. The V and J ends lost 3 bases and 0 bases, in that order; junction bases with no gene match: 5. The CDR3 covers 15 residues. Germline V gene data show CDR1 as SGHRS and CDR2 as YFSETQ. The CDR3 DNA sequence: TGCGCCAGCAGCTCCATAGCGGGATACTCCTACGAGCAGTACTTC. Its translation: CASSSIAGYSYEQYF.

The chain couples TRBV28 to TRBJ1-5, with D possibly matching TRBD1 (6 bases). The CDR3 extends over 15 amino acids. Per germline, CDR1 MDHEN and CDR2 SYDVKM. V was shortened by 3 bases and J by 5 bases, with 14 bases between the two germline ends. CDR3 in DNA: TGTGCCAGCAGTTTTGTCAGGGGAGCCTATCAGCCCCAGCATTTT. Translation gives CASSFVRGAYQPQHF.

V gene TRBV6-6 combines with J gene TRBJ1-5; D may be TRBD1 (5 bases). Trimming removed 2 bases from V and 6 bases from J, with 8 bases in between. This CDR3 spans 13 amino acids. Germline CDR1 is MNHNY and CDR2 is SVGAGI (reference sequence). CDR3 nucleotides: TGTGCCAGCAGTTACGGGGGGGGTCAGCCCCAGCATTTT. Its protein product is CASSYGGGQPQHF.

This clone was picked up one time. This chain links TRBV7-8 with TRBJ2-3; D perhaps matches TRBD2 (5 bases). Trimming took off 4 bases at V and 8 bases at J, with 19 bases between the two ends. The V gene's germline CDR1 is SGHVS and CDR2 FQNEAQ. CDR3 length: 15 amino acids. DNA for the CDR3: TGTGCCAGCAGCTCAGCCGTGATAGCGTCACTTACGCAGTATTTT. It translates to CASSSAVIASLTQYF. Complete variable domain (other parts from reference TRBV7-8 and TRBJ2-3): GAGVSQSPRYKVAKRGQDVALRCDPISGHVSLFWYQQALGQGPEFLTYFQNEAQLDKSGLPSDRFFAERPEGSVSTLKIQRTQQEDSAVYLCASSSAVIASLTQYFGPGTRLTVL.

The J gene is TRBJ1-2, the V gene TRBV6-1; 7 bases line up with TRBD1. Unmatched junction bases numbered 5, after V lost 4 bases and J lost 6 bases. CDR3 size: 13 residues. Germline CDR1 and CDR2: MNHNS and SASEGT. DNA for the CDR3: TGTGCCAGCAGTGGTAGGGGGCCTCATGGCTACACCTTC. Its translation is CASSGRGPHGYTF.

CDR3 region: CAWSVGPGREKLFF. The CDR3 DNA follows: TGTGCCTGGAGTGTAGGGCCAGGGCGGGAAAAACTGTTTTTT. J is TRBJ1-4 and V is TRBV30, with D possibly being TRBD1 (5 bases). This CDR3 has 14 residues. With 0 bases removed from V and 8 bases from J, the gap between germline ends came to 13 bases. Germline V gene data show CDR1 as GTSNPN and CDR2 as SVGIG (reference sequence).